These 5 T cell receptor beta chains were sequenced from one sample in a study of response to subunit inactivated influenza vaccine. TCRdb re-called the RT-PCR reads through MiXCR, storing one row per CDR3 protein. The data show some 480,000 distinct CDR3 sequences, approximately 11% seen once. The sequencing here drew on PBMCs from blood, taken around seven weeks after vaccination. These receptor sequences come from a man aged 45-65 years who received an inactivated influenza vaccine.

This clonotype occurred many times. J is TRBJ2-7 and V is TRBV12-3 or TRBV12-4; the D is unclear. The CDR3 has 15 amino acids. Trimming removed 1 base from V and 2 bases from J, with 12 bases in between. For the CDR3, the DNA is TGTGCCAGCAGTTTAGTCGGGCAGGTGGCCTACGAGCAGTACTTC. This translates into CASSLVGQVAYEQYF.

This clonotype was observed at least ten times. The V gene is TRBV12-3 or TRBV12-4, the J gene TRBJ1-2; 8 nucleotides agree with TRBD1. The length of the CDR3 is 17 residues. V shed 7 bases, J shed 2 bases, and the junction held 15 bases outside the gene matches. The CDR3 sequence: CASISGQALSLNYGYTF. Here the CDR3 DNA reads TGTGCCAGCATCTCGGGACAGGCTCTATCATTAAACTATGGCTACACCTTC.

This clonotype was observed a handful of times. The chain joins TRBV12-3 or TRBV12-4 to TRBJ2-1; 13 bases are a match to TRBD2. The CDR3 loop spans 18 amino acids. The junction had 12 bases not matched to a gene; V was cut back by 2 bases and J by 8 bases. This CDR3 is CASSLSITSGRAWDEQFF. The CDR3 DNA is TGTGCCAGCAGTTTATCGATTACTAGCGGGAGGGCCTGGGATGAGCAGTTCTTC.

This clonotype showed up just a few times. This chain links TRBV5-1 with TRBJ2-7; the match to TRBD1 covers 10 bases. The germline gives CDR1 SGHRS, CDR2 YFSETQ. CDR3 length: 14 residues. J lost 5 bases, V lost 4 bases, and 6 bases had no gene match. This CDR3 is CASSGRTGGNEQYF. As DNA, the CDR3 is TGCGCCAGCAGCGGCCGGACAGGGGGAAACGAGCAGTACTTC.

This clonotype was picked up a small number of times. The chain links TRBV18 to TRBJ2-1, with a possible D match to TRBD1 (6 bases). This CDR3 is 11 amino acids long. The ends were cut back, 3 bases at V and 9 bases at J, with 6 bases in the middle. Per the germline V gene, CDR1 is KGHSH and CDR2 is LQKENI. The CDR3 region has the DNA TGTGCCAGCTCACCGGACAGTGAGCAGTTCTTC. It codes for CASSPDSEQFF.